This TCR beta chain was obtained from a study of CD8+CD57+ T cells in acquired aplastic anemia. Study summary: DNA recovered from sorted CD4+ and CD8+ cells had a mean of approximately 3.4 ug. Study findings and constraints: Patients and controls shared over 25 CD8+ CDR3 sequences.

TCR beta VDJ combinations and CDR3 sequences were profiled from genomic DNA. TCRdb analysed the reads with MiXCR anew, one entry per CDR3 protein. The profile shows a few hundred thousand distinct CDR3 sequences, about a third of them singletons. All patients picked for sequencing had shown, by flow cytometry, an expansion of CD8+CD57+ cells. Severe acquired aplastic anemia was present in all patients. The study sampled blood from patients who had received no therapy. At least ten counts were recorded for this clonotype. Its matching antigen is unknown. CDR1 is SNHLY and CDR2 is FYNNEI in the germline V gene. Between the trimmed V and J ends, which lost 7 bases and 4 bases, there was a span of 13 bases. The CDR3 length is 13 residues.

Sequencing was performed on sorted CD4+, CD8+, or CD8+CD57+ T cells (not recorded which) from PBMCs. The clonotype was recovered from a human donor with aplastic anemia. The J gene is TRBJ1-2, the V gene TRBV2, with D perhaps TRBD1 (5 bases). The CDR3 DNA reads TGTGCCAGCACCGGGGACGGATTCTATGGCTACACCTTC. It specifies CASTGDGFYGYTF.